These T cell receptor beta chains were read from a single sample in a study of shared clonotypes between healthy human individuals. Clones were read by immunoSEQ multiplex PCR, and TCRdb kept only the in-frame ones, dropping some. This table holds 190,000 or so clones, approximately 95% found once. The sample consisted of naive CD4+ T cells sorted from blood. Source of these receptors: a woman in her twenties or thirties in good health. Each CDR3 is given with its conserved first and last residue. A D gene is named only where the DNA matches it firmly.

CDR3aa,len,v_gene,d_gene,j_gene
CASSLQGVSNQPQHF,15,TRBV4-2,TRBD1,TRBJ1-5
CASSMGPGTDTEKLFF,16,TRBV19,TRBD1,TRBJ1-4
CASSPPAGGVSYEQYF,16,TRBV18,TRBD2,TRBJ2-7
CASSSASGSHEQYF,14,TRBV11-1,TRBD2,TRBJ2-7
CASSPPDRVEQYF,13,TRBV18,TRBD1,TRBJ2-7
CASSRGQGAAGANVLTF,17,TRBV4-1,TRBD1,TRBJ2-6
CASSRTALAGEQYF,14,TRBV10-1,-,-
CASRQGGSSYEQYF,14,TRBV5-6,-,TRBJ2-7
CASSREGGVTGSETQYF,17,TRBV18,-,TRBJ2-5
CASSLGVSGNQPQHF,15,TRBV7-9,-,TRBJ1-5
CASSQRTAGGSYEQYF,16,TRBV4-1,TRBD2,TRBJ2-7
CASDSGALHEQYF,13,TRBV28,-,TRBJ2-7
CAWSVQGAGLGYGYTF,16,TRBV30,-,TRBJ1-2
CASCPLPRSGNYEQYF,16,TRBV27,TRBD2,TRBJ2-7
CASRPQGRPQHF,12,TRBV28,-,TRBJ1-5
CASSLAGGDRNQPQHF,16,TRBV7-9,-,TRBJ1-5
CASSQSRGFSGNTIYF,16,TRBV11-3,-,TRBJ1-3
CASSLSILADTQYF,14,TRBV5-8,-,TRBJ2-3
CASSSDRRNYGYTF,14,TRBV11-1,TRBD1,TRBJ1-2
CASAGTAYEQYF,12,TRBV28,-,TRBJ2-7
CSVPRTGVGDTQYF,14,TRBV29-1,TRBD1,TRBJ2-3
CASSLVGQGDTEAFF,15,TRBV7-6,-,TRBJ1-1
CASSQGGLQGPQLGELFF,18,TRBV4-1,-,TRBJ2-2
CASTRTGSVTEAFF,14,TRBV7-9,-,TRBJ1-1
CASSMDRGLDTQYF,14,TRBV28,TRBD1,TRBJ2-3
CASSLWPSGSETQYF,15,TRBV28,TRBD2,TRBJ2-5
CASSPDFYEQYF,12,TRBV5-1,-,TRBJ2-7
CASSPGNSPQPQHF,14,TRBV19,-,TRBJ1-5
CAWNTGFTGELFF,13,TRBV30,-,TRBJ2-2
CAIRPGGSEEKLFF,14,TRBV10-3,-,TRBJ1-4
CASSFRGTDYGYTF,14,TRBV7-2,TRBD1,TRBJ1-2